The subject of this entry is one TCR beta chain. This entry belongs to a study of T cells in localized non-small cell lung cancer. TCRdb keeps only in-frame clones here, not all; method: immunoSEQ multiplex PCR. The sample includes roughly 36,000 clones, more than 75% of them seen just once. Germline lookup yields CDR1 SGHTA and CDR2 FQGNSA. CDR3 length: 17 amino acids. The V gene lost 0 bases and the J gene lost 7 bases, with 19 bases spanning the gap. The sequence derives from a woman aged 35-75 years with stage II squamous cell lung carcinoma. Sequenced here: PBMCs, sampled before any cancer treatment. The V gene is TRBV7-2, the J gene TRBJ2-1, with a tentative D call TRBD2 (5 bases). The CDR3 sequence is CASSLAPTWAEVNEQFF. CDR3 bases: TGTGCCAGCAGCTTAGCCCCCACTTGGGCGGAGGTTAATGAGCAGTTCTTC.